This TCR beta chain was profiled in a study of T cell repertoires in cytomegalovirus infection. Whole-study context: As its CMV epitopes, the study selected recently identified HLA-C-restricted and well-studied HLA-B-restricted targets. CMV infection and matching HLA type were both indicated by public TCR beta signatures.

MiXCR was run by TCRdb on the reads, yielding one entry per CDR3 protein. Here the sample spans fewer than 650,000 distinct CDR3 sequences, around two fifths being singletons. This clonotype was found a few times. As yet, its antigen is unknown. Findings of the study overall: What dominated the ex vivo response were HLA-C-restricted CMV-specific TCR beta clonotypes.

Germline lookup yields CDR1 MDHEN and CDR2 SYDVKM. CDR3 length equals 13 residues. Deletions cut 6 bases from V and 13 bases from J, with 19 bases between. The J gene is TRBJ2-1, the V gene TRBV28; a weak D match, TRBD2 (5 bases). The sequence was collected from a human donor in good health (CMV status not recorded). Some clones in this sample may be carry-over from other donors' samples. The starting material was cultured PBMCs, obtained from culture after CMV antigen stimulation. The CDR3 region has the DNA TGTGCCAGCAGGGCTACCGGGGTCAATTTTCAGTTCTTC. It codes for CASRATGVNFQFF.